This TCR beta chain is from a study of T cell responses to AZD1222 COVID-19 vaccine (dated by TCRdb to the early 2020s). About the full investigation: TCR sequencing was performed for 230 to 250 trial participants, of whom roughly 200 were given two doses of AZD1222 and around 26 were given two doses of MenACWY control vaccine. Trial participants were enrolled by age into subgroups of 18-55, 56-69 and 70-plus years, and about 150, 27 and 61 TCR-sequenced participants, respectively, were included in these subgroups. Results and caveats for the whole study, not just this receptor: Participants were mostly white British, with more females than males. The authors suggested clonal diversity may have been underestimated. In the small 56-69-year group, the increase in depth fell short of significance, most likely because of low power. Epitopes outside the regions mutated in the B.1.351 and B.1.1.7 variants were reportedly recognized by nearly half of the unique spike-specific TCRs. After two AZD1222 doses, both the breadth and the depth of spike-specific TCRs were significantly higher than at day 0 and than in MenACWY recipients. CD4 TCRs associated with the vaccine covered the entire spike protein, and the dominant responses were in regions 160-218 and 743-854. Conclusions about previously exposed vaccinees were limited because only six AZD1222 recipients were SARS-CoV-2 seropositive at baseline. No day 14 peak-response samples were available, so repertoires were characterized only after the peak T cell response.

The time point label here, explained by the study, means: about 28 days (+/-7) after the second vaccine dose. AZD1222 recipients whose second dose came at about 4 weeks and those whose second dose came at about 12 weeks were combined into one group, since spike-specific TCR depth and breadth did not differ between the two schedules. Vaccinee samples were obtained from the UK trials COV001 and COV002, which included a single-blind randomized controlled phase 2/3 trial of AZD1222 (ChAdOx1 nCoV-19) in healthy adults. For TCRbeta chain sequencing, PBMC samples were collected from trial participants at day 0 and at day 28 after the second dose. The CDR3 measures 14 amino acids from cysteine to phenylalanine. The read is trimmed to its CDR3 DNA, 42 bases read in frame from base 1. The V and J ends are trimmed by 3 bases and 4 bases, leaving 11 bases between them. Based on the germline V gene, the CDR1 and CDR2 sequences are KGHDR and SFDVKD.

The CDR3 regions of human TCRbeta chains were analyzed by immunosequencing. From the authors' description of their analysis: Repertoire TCRs were matched against a reference library of SARS-CoV-2-specific TCRs generated with the MIRA antigen-specificity platform. Breadth meant the fraction of unique TCRs that were SARS-CoV-2-associated, whereas depth meant the fraction of total T cells that were SARS-CoV-2-associated. Using the MIRA data, each spike-specific TCR was assigned both to the spike region to which the TCR was reactive and to a CD4 or CD8 class. Log10-transformed breadth and depth values were compared by one-way ANOVA with Sidak's multiple comparisons tests. TCRdb provides this immuneACCESS table in a form limited to in-frame rearrangements. Some clones are lacking; in checked studies, under half of them reflect an unresolved V gene, and why the rest are absent is not known. The V and J calls and clone size are taken from that table; D and trimming were inferred from the DNA. For this sample there are around 100,000 clones; 87% appear just once. The ten top clones hold 2% to 2.5% of the sample.

Turning to this clone: What antigen it recognizes has not been identified. Base qualities were left out, and no much larger clone turns up one base away.

The sequence was obtained from an adult who received the AZD1222 COVID-19 vaccine. This chain joins TRBV24-1 to TRBJ2-5; TRBD1 is possibly the D segment (6 matching bases). This sample comprised peripheral blood, obtained 28 days after the second AZD1222 dose. The CDR3 region has the sequence CATSDGARGETQYF. The sequence in DNA is TGTGCCACCAGTGATGGCGCCAGGGGAGAGACCCAGTACTTC.